Below are 28 T cell receptor beta chains sequenced from a single sample in a study of control samples from healthy donors and cancer patients (dated by TCRdb to about 2020). The library came from the immunoSEQ multiplex PCR assay. Sourced from immuneACCESS, this table was stored by TCRdb with only in-frame sequences that have V and J called. A share of the clones is absent; for the studies checked, an unresolved V gene accounts for under half, and the remainder has no known explanation. The sample profile shows about 160,000 clones; roughly 90% of them were found once. 12% of the sample rests with the top ten. Sequencing was carried out using blood. These receptor sequences come from a young man in good health.

The rearrangement uses TRBV5-4 and TRBJ2-3; TRBD1 might be the D (6 bases). Trimming took 0 bases from V and 4 from J, leaving 6 bases between them. Germline V gene sequence: CDR1 SGHNT, CDR2 YYREEE (reference sequence). The length of the CDR3 is 13 residues. The CDR3 protein is CASSLEGADTQYF. The CDR3 bases are TGTGCCAGCAGCTTGGAGGGGGCAGATACGCAGTATTTT.

The CDR3 sequence: CAISVGGSSTDTQYF. The DNA for the CDR3 is TGTGCCATCAGTGTTGGCGGATCTAGCACAGATACGCAGTATTTT. This chain links TRBV10-3 with TRBJ2-3, with D unresolved. The V gene lost 4 bases and the J gene lost 0 bases, with 11 bases spanning the gap. CDR1 and CDR2 from the germline V gene are ENHRY and SYGVKD. CDR3 length: 15 amino acids.

The chain uses TRBV18 and TRBJ1-1; D gene ambiguous. Trimming took 8 bases from V and 0 from J, leaving 10 bases between them. This CDR3 contains 13 residues. CDR1 and CDR2 from the germline V gene are KGHSH and LQKENI. The chain's CDR3 is CASAQGMNTEAFF. The CDR3 bases are TGTGCCAGCGCCCAAGGTATGAACACTGAAGCTTTCTTT. The complete variable domain, with remaining parts taken from reference TRBV18 and TRBJ1-1, reads NAGVMQNPRHLVRRRGQEARLRCSPMKGHSHVYWYRQLPEEGLKFMVYLQKENIIDESGMPKERFSAEFPKEGPSILRIQQVVRGDSAAYFCASAQGMNTEAFFGQGTRLTVV.

The chain is built from TRBV7-8 and TRBJ1-1, with D possibly TRBD1 on 5 matching bases. V lost 5 bases to trimming and J lost 7 bases, with 11 bases between them. This CDR3 spans 12 amino acids. From germline, CDR1 is SGHVS and CDR2 FQNEAQ. The CDR3 is CASSPSTDEAFF. CDR3 sequence (DNA): TGTGCCAGCAGCCCGTCGACAGATGAAGCTTTCTTT.

The V and J genes are TRBV9 and TRBJ2-5; D not certain. The CDR3 contains 11 residues. CDR1 SGDLS and CDR2 YYNGEE come from the germline V gene. Trimming stripped 4 bases from V and 4 bases from J, with 5 bases between. CDR3 sequence (DNA): TGTGCCAGCAGCAAGGGAGAGACCCAGTACTTC. Protein: CASSKGETQYF.

The rearrangement uses TRBV6-4 and TRBJ2-1; a possible D gene is TRBD2 (7 bases). The CDR3 has 17 amino acids. The V and J ends lost 5 bases and 7 bases respectively, with 24 bases between them. In germline, CDR1 is MRHNA, CDR2 SNTAGT. DNA of the CDR3: TGTGCCAGCAGTCTCTATGGAGGGGGGGCCTCAAGTAATGAGCAGTTCTTC. It yields the protein CASSLYGGGASSNEQFF.

The chain recombines TRBV3-1 (or the pseudogene TRBV3-2) with TRBJ2-5; D perhaps matches TRBD2 (7 bases). This CDR3 has 15 residues. From germline, CDR1 is LGHDT and CDR2 YNNKEL (reference sequence). The V end was cut by 0 bases, the J end by 2 bases, with 10 bases between. CDR3 DNA: TGTGCCAGCAGCCAAGAGCGGGGGCTGCAAGAGACCCAGTACTTC. Translating gives CASSQERGLQETQYF.

A single count supports this clone. The chain carries TRBV7-2 and TRBJ2-7; D remains ambiguous. The V end lost 4 bases, the J end lost 5 bases, and 15 bases lay between the germline ends. CDR1 is SGHTA and CDR2 is FQGNSA in the germline V gene. The CDR3 is 14 amino acids. CDR3 protein: CASSSGPTGNEQYF. The CDR3 coding sequence is TGTGCCAGCAGCTCAGGACCCACCGGTAACGAGCAGTACTTC.

The chain uses TRBV5-4 and TRBJ1-5; the D is unclear. Germline V lookup: CDR1 SGHNT, CDR2 YYREEE (reference sequence). V was clipped by 0 bases and J by 4 bases, with 5 bases between them. The CDR3 length is 13 residues. CDR3 loop: CASSLDQNQPQHF. The CDR3 bases are TGTGCCAGCAGCTTGGACCAGAATCAGCCCCAGCATTTT.

The J gene is TRBJ2-3, the V gene TRBV7-8; D possibly corresponds to TRBD1 (5 bases). Germline CDR1 SGHVS, CDR2 FQNEAQ. Trimming stripped 4 bases from V and 1 base from J, with 24 bases between. The CDR3 length is 19 residues. This chain's CDR3 is CASSSYLRQVKGGTDTQYF. The CDR3, as DNA: TGTGCCAGCAGCTCCTATCTTCGGCAGGTCAAAGGGGGCACAGATACGCAGTATTTT.

This clone was counted a single time. The chain employs TRBV7-2 and TRBJ2-7; 11 bases map to TRBD2. The germline CDR1 and CDR2 sequences are SGHTA and FQGNSA. With V trimmed by 1 base and J by 3 bases, 2 bases remained unmatched. The CDR3 is 15 amino acids. CDR3 amino acids: CASSLDGTSGYEQYF. The CDR3 coding sequence is TGTGCCAGCAGCTTAGATGGGACTAGCGGCTACGAGCAGTACTTC. The full variable domain, rest sourced from reference TRBV7-2 and TRBJ2-7, is GAGVSQSPSNKVTEKGKDVELRCDPISGHTALYWYRQSLGQGLEFLIYFQGNSAPDKSGLPSDRFSAERTGGSVSTLTIQRTQQEDSAVYLCASSLDGTSGYEQYFGPGTRLTVT.

V usage is TRBV11-2 and J usage is TRBJ2-1, with 7 bases matching TRBD2. This CDR3 is built from 16 residues. Germline CDR1 SGHAT, CDR2 FQNNGV. V dropped 5 bases and J dropped 4; count of bases not matched to a gene: 11. The CDR3 is CASSPPPTSRYNEQFF. CDR3 in DNA: TGTGCCAGCAGCCCCCCTCCGACTAGCCGGTACAATGAGCAGTTCTTC. Filled out from reference TRBV11-2 and TRBJ2-1, the complete variable domain reads EAGVAQSPRYKIIEKRQSVAFWCNPISGHATLYWYQQILGQGPKLLIQFQNNGVVDDSQLPKDRFSAERLKGVDSTLKIQPAKLEDSAVYLCASSPPPTSRYNEQFFGPGTRLTVL.

V usage is TRBV5-1 and J usage is TRBJ2-5; D unresolved. In germline, CDR1 is SGHRS, CDR2 YFSETQ. Trimming took off 2 bases at V and 1 base at J, with 6 bases between the two ends. The CDR3 contains 13 residues. CDR3 DNA: TGCGCCAGCAGCTTAGGGCCCCAAGAGACCCAGTACTTC. Protein sequence: CASSLGPQETQYF.

The CDR3 spells CASIKYEQYF. In DNA, the CDR3 is TGTGCCAGCATTAAATACGAGCAGTACTTC. This rearrangement joins TRBV6-4 to TRBJ2-7; D remains ambiguous. V was cut by 7 bases and J by 4 bases, with 5 bases left in between. Germline CDR1 is MRHNA and CDR2 is SNTAGT. The CDR3 sequence is 10 residues long.

The chain's CDR3 is CATGLAGGNEQFF. Written as DNA, the CDR3 is TGTGCAACAGGACTAGCGGGGGGCAATGAGCAGTTCTTC. The genes are TRBV25-1 and TRBJ2-1; the match to TRBD2 covers 14 bases. In germline, CDR1 is MGHDK, CDR2 SYGVNS. CDR3 length: 13 residues.

This clone has just one count. One junction end does not reproduce the germline sequence, and a read error may be involved. The chain uses TRBV4-1 and TRBJ2-7; 7 positions match TRBD1. There are 15 residues in the CDR3. Germline CDR1 and CDR2: MGHRA and YSYEKL. The chain's CDR3 is CASSQDLNRDSSVNF. In DNA, the CDR3 is TGCGCCAGCAGCCAAGATTTGAATAGGGACAGCTCGGTTAACTTC.

The V call is TRBV7-2, the J call TRBJ2-1; TRBD2 matches at 12 bases. Trimming at V came to 7 bases and at J to 6 bases, leaving 7 bases not matched to a gene. The CDR3 has 15 residues. In germline, CDR1 is SGHTA, CDR2 FQGNSA. The CDR3 nucleotides read TGTGCCAGCACCCGACCTAGCGGGAGGGCCAATGAGCAGTTCTTC. It specifies CASTRPSGRANEQFF.

The sample holds a few counts of this clone. The V gene is TRBV30, the J gene TRBJ1-2; D is possibly TRBD1 (6 bases). This CDR3 comprises 15 residues. CDR1 GTSNPN and CDR2 SVGIG come from the germline V gene (reference sequence). The germline V and J ends were trimmed by 2 bases and 1 base, with 14 bases remaining between them. The CDR3 region has the DNA TGTGCCTGGAGTCAGTGGACAGAAGATAACTATGGCTACACCTTC. Translating gives CAWSQWTEDNYGYTF.

J is TRBJ1-1 and V is TRBV5-1, with D uncertain. V was shortened by 4 bases and J by 5 bases, with 12 bases between the two germline ends. The CDR3 extends over 13 amino acids. In germline, CDR1 is SGHRS, CDR2 YFSETQ. This CDR3 is CASSPVESTEAFF. CDR3 DNA: TGCGCCAGCAGCCCCGTTGAGTCGACTGAAGCTTTCTTT.

V and J are TRBV10-3 and TRBJ1-1; TRBD1 agrees at 8 bases. Germline assignment: CDR1 ENHRY and CDR2 SYGVKD. This CDR3 contains 14 residues. V was clipped by 7 bases and J by 4 bases; unmatched bases: 8. This CDR3 is CAIKNQGAATEAFF. DNA of the CDR3: TGTGCCATCAAAAATCAGGGGGCGGCCACTGAAGCTTTCTTT.

This clone was seen only a few times. An end of the junction differs from the germline gene, which may be a read error. The chain links TRBV2 to TRBJ1-1; no reliable D call. CDR3 size: 15 residues. In germline, CDR1 is SNHLY, CDR2 FYNNEI. The CDR3 region is CASREAVTGQTEAFF. CDR3 nucleotide sequence: TGTGCCAGCAGGGAAGCAGTCACGGGTCAGACTGAAGCTTTCTTT.

The genes are TRBV19 and TRBJ2-1, with 7 bases fitting TRBD2. This CDR3 region has 14 residues. CDR1 and CDR2 from the germline V gene are LNHDA and SQIVND (reference sequence). The trim removed 0 bases at V and 6 bases at J, leaving 2 bases unmatched. Here the CDR3 DNA reads TGTGCCAGTAGTATAGATGCTAGCGGCAATGAGCAGTTCTTC. This translates into CASSIDASGNEQFF.

This rearrangement joins TRBV25-1 to TRBJ1-1; maybe TRBD1 (5 bases). Trimming cost V 3 bases and J 2 bases, with 10 bases left between them. Germline V gene lookup returns CDR1 MGHDK and CDR2 SYGVNS. The CDR3 runs 14 residues. CDR3 protein: CASSDDTGNTEAFF. The CDR3 nucleotides read TGTGCCAGCAGTGACGACACAGGTAACACTGAAGCTTTCTTT.

Remarks on this clone: The DNA is left out, because the CDR3 cannot be placed on it with certainty; the CDR3 is given as TCRdb lists it. The gene calls are TRBV7-2 and TRBJ2-6; the table's TRBD2 call for D was not verified on the DNA. Both ends counted, the CDR3 spans 15 residues. The germline CDR1 and CDR2 sequences are SGHTA and FQGNSA. Here the CDR3 reads CASSLVAAGANVPTF.

This sequence joins TRBV14 and TRBJ2-3; 8 bases are shared with TRBD2. The CDR3 is 16 amino acids. The ends lost 6 bases at V and 3 bases at J; junction bases unmatched: 11. Looked up from germline, CDR1 is SGHDN and CDR2 is FVKESK. CDR3 coding DNA: TGTGCCAGCAGACCCTTTGCGGGGGGCGGTACAGATACGCAGTATTTT. Translation gives CASRPFAGGGTDTQYF.

This chain connects TRBV11-2 to TRBJ1-2; D uncertain. This CDR3 contains 12 residues. Trimming removed 0 bases at V and 8 bases at J, with 7 bases between. Germline CDR1 and CDR2: SGHAT and FQNNGV. This CDR3 reads CASSLDSYGYTF. Here the CDR3 DNA reads TGTGCCAGCAGCTTAGATTCGTACGGCTACACCTTC.

The J gene is TRBJ1-2, the V gene TRBV6-1, with D uncertain. The germline V gene encodes CDR1 MNHNS and CDR2 SASEGT. The CDR3 consists of 13 residues. The V end lost 0 bases, the J end lost 8 bases, and 10 bases lay between the germline ends. The CDR3 DNA sequence: TGTGCCAGCAGTGAAGCAGGGATGCGCGGCTACACCTTC. Its translation is CASSEAGMRGYTF.

The chain joins TRBV28 to TRBJ2-7; 9 positions match TRBD2. The CDR3 sequence is 16 residues long. After removal of 4 bases from V and 6 bases from J, the junction contained 13 bases not matched to a gene. CDR1 and CDR2 from the germline V gene are MDHEN and SYDVKM. In DNA, the CDR3 is TGTGCCAGCAGTTCTGTAGCGGGAGTTACTTCGGGCGAGCAGTACTTC. Encoded protein: CASSSVAGVTSGEQYF. The whole variable domain, filled in from reference TRBV28 and TRBJ2-7, reads DVKVTQSSRYLVKRTGEKVFLECVQDMDHENMFWYRQDPGLGLRLIYFSYDVKMKEKGDIPEGYSVSREKKERFSLILESASTNQTSMYLCASSSVAGVTSGEQYFGPGTRLTVT.